The 32 T cell receptor beta chains presented below share a single source sample, sequenced in a study of OX40 agonist ivuxolimab in advanced cancers. TCRdb's table, derived via immunoSEQ multiplex PCR, lists solely in-frame clones and lacks some. The profile shows over 30,000 clones, about four fifths of them singletons. Material: CD4+ or CD8+ T cells sorted from blood, obtained in a trial of the OX40 agonist ivuxolimab. The origin of the receptors is an adult with an advanced solid tumor such as melanoma, head and neck, liver or kidney cancer.

This clone was seen once. The chain uses TRBV5-1 and TRBJ2-2, with TRBD2 as a possible D gene (6 bases). V gave up 3 bases and J gave up 3 bases, with 9 bases separating them. From germline, CDR1 is SGHRS and CDR2 YFSETQ. This CDR3 is 14 amino acids long. CDR3 sequence reads: CASSWGLDTGELFF. In DNA form, the CDR3 reads TGCGCCAGCAGCTGGGGACTCGACACCGGGGAGCTGTTTTTT.

The gene calls are TRBV2 and TRBJ1-5, with 9 nucleotides matching TRBD1. Germline V gives CDR1 SNHLY, CDR2 FYNNEI. V gave up 2 bases and J gave up 6 bases; unmatched junction bases: 5. The CDR3 is made up of 15 amino acids. CDR3: CASSEQQGALQPQHF. DNA of the CDR3: TGTGCCAGCAGTGAACAACAGGGGGCACTTCAGCCCCAGCATTTT.

This chain links TRBV6-6 with TRBJ2-2, with TRBD1 as a possible D gene (5 bases). Germline V gives CDR1 MNHNY, CDR2 SVGAGI (reference sequence). The CDR3 runs to 14 residues. V lost 2 bases to trimming and J lost 6 bases, with 10 bases between them. The CDR3 nucleotides read TGTGCCAGCAGTTACAGCAGGGATGCCGGGGAGCTGTTTTTT. It codes for CASSYSRDAGELFF.

The chain links TRBV5-1 to TRBJ2-5; 9 nucleotides align to TRBD1. The J segment lost 4 bases and the V segment lost 0 bases, leaving 13 bases of the junction unmatched. CDR3 size: 18 residues. Germline V lookup: CDR1 SGHRS, CDR2 YFSETQ. The CDR3 DNA follows: TGCGCCAGCAGCTTGGTGTTTTCTCTGGGACAGGGAGGAGAGACCCAGTACTTC. This translates into CASSLVFSLGQGGETQYF.

The J gene is TRBJ1-2, the V gene TRBV9, with 8 bases identical to TRBD1. Trimming at V came to 5 bases and at J to 7 bases, leaving 10 bases not matched to a gene. The CDR3 length is 14 residues. Germline lookup yields CDR1 SGDLS and CDR2 YYNGEE. In DNA, the CDR3 is TGTGCCAGCAGAGCAGGGGGCACCACTGGTGGCTACACCTTC. Its protein product is CASRAGGTTGGYTF.

V and J are TRBV7-2 and TRBJ1-2, with unresolved D. The V gene lost 5 bases and the J gene lost 5 bases, with 12 bases spanning the gap. CDR1 and CDR2 (germline): SGHTA, FQGNSA. The CDR3 extends over 13 amino acids. The CDR3 region has the DNA TGTGCCAGCAGCGAAGCACATATGTATGGCTACACCTTC. Translation: CASSEAHMYGYTF.

The chain joins TRBV9 to TRBJ1-3; D remains ambiguous. Germline assignment: CDR1 SGDLS and CDR2 YYNGEE. The CDR3 contains 13 residues. V lost 3 bases to trimming and J lost 3 bases, with 7 bases between them. CDR3 nucleotides: TGTGCCAGCAGCGGCCCGTATGGAAACACCATATATTTT. Its protein product is CASSGPYGNTIYF.

This sequence joins TRBV28 and TRBJ1-4; perhaps TRBD1 as D (5 bases). CDR3 size: 14 residues. Germline CDR1 and CDR2: MDHEN and SYDVKM. V was shortened by 7 bases and J by 8 bases, with 17 bases between the two germline ends. Here the CDR3 reads CASTPVGENEKLFF. The CDR3 DNA follows: TGTGCCAGCACCCCCGTGGGGGAGAACGAAAAACTGTTTTTT.

V usage is TRBV5-1 and J usage is TRBJ1-2; possibly TRBD1 for D (5 bases). The CDR3 sequence is 13 residues long. The V gene lost 6 bases and the J gene lost 7 bases, with 16 bases spanning the gap. Germline assignment: CDR1 SGHRS and CDR2 YFSETQ. CDR3 DNA: TGCGCCAGCAAGGAGGCAGGGCTTCGTGGCTACACCTTC. Translating gives CASKEAGLRGYTF. The full variable domain, rest sourced from reference TRBV5-1 and TRBJ1-2, is KAGVTQTPRYLIKTRGQQVTLSCSPISGHRSVSWYQQTPGQGLQFLFEYFSETQRNKGNFPGRFSGRQFSNSRSEMNVSTLELGDSALYLCASKEAGLRGYTFGSGTRLTVV.

This rearrangement joins TRBV5-6 to TRBJ1-1, with D perhaps matching TRBD1 (5 bases). The CDR3 runs to 13 residues. Per the germline V gene, CDR1 is SGHDT and CDR2 is YYEEEE. V was trimmed by 2 bases and J by 8 bases, leaving 13 bases between them. The CDR3 DNA is TGTGCCAGCAGCTTCCTCGACAGAGGAGAAGCTTTCTTT. Amino acids: CASSFLDRGEAFF. The full variable domain, with the rest looked up from reference TRBV5-6 and TRBJ1-1, is DAGVTQSPTHLIKTRGQQVTLRCSPKSGHDTVSWYQQALGQGPQFIFQYYEEEERQRGNFPDRFSGHQFPNYSSELNVNALLLGDSALYLCASSFLDRGEAFFGQGTRLTVV.

For this clone: At one of its ends the junction is not consistent with the germline gene, which may arise from a read error. V is TRBV2 and J is TRBJ2-3; perhaps TRBD2 as D (7 bases). CDR1 is SNHLY and CDR2 is FYNNEI in the germline V gene. The CDR3 totals 16 residues. The CDR3 here is CASSQDGGQVTNTQYF. CDR3 DNA sequence: TGTGCCAGCAGTCAAGACGGGGGGCAGGTCACAAATACGCAGTATTTT.

This clone was found once. The V call is TRBV30, the J call TRBJ2-7; TRBD2 might be the D (5 bases). Trimming removed 5 bases at V and 0 bases at J, with 8 bases between. Germline V gene data show CDR1 as GTSNPN and CDR2 as SVGIG (reference sequence). The CDR3 has 12 residues. The DNA for the CDR3 is TGTGCCTGGGCCCGGGGCTCCTACGAGCAGTACTTC. Protein: CAWARGSYEQYF.

The chain uses TRBV6-6 and TRBJ2-5; a possible D gene is TRBD1 (5 bases). CDR3 length: 15 amino acids. Germline lookup yields CDR1 MNHNY and CDR2 SVGAGI (reference sequence). V was clipped by 4 bases and J by 5 bases, with 17 bases between them. The DNA for the CDR3 is TGTGCCAGCAGTTCCTGGACACTGGCCGGGGAGACCCAGTACTTC. Translation gives CASSSWTLAGETQYF.

This chain joins TRBV30 and TRBJ2-7; TRBD1 matches 10 bases. This CDR3 comprises 14 residues. From germline, CDR1 is GTSNPN and CDR2 SVGIG (reference sequence). The junction had 7 bases not matched to a gene; V was cut back by 2 bases and J by 6 bases. The CDR3 reads CAWSTGTGASEQYF. As DNA, the CDR3 is TGTGCCTGGAGTACCGGGACAGGGGCCTCCGAGCAGTACTTC.

This clone was observed a single time. The chain is built from TRBV27 and TRBJ1-1, with TRBD1 matching 7 bases. The germline CDR1 and CDR2 sequences are MNHEY and SMNVEV (reference sequence). The V gene end was trimmed by 6 bases and the J gene end by 6 bases; junction bases not matched to a gene: 7. CDR3 length: 13 residues. The CDR3 is CASRSTGYPEAFF. CDR3 in DNA: TGTGCCAGCAGATCGACAGGGTATCCTGAAGCTTTCTTT.

V and J are TRBV13 and TRBJ2-4, with D maybe TRBD1 (5 bases). In germline, CDR1 is PRHDT, CDR2 FYEKMQ (reference sequence). CDR3 length equals 14 residues. Trimming cost V 1 base and J 6 bases, with 10 bases left between them. CDR3 nucleotides: TGTGCCAGCAGCTTAGCAGGGATAGGAAACATTCAGTACTTC. As protein: CASSLAGIGNIQYF.

V usage is TRBV5-1 and J usage is TRBJ2-5; D unresolved. Germline-derived CDR1 and CDR2 are SGHRS and YFSETQ. Trimming removed 2 bases from V and 5 bases from J, with 10 bases in between. The CDR3 runs to 13 residues. CDR3 bases: TGCGCCAGCAGCTTCGGCTCGTGGGAGACCCAGTACTTC. It specifies CASSFGSWETQYF.

V gene TRBV9 combines with J gene TRBJ2-7; TRBD2 aligns across 10 bases. Germline lookup yields CDR1 SGDLS and CDR2 YYNGEE. The trim removed 4 bases at V and 2 bases at J, leaving 6 bases unmatched. The CDR3 runs 15 residues. CDR3 region: CASSPGLAETYEQYF. DNA for the CDR3: TGTGCCAGCAGCCCAGGACTAGCGGAGACCTACGAGCAGTACTTC.

The chain combines TRBV4-2 with TRBJ1-2, with D uncertain. CDR3 length: 16 amino acids. The germline V gene has CDR1 LGHNA and CDR2 YNFKEQ. V was clipped by 0 bases and J by 5 bases, with 16 bases between them. The CDR3, as DNA: TGTGCCAGCAGCCAAGAAATGGCGGGGAGGATATATGGCTACACCTTC. This codes for CASSQEMAGRIYGYTF.

This clone was detected only a few times. The chain has TRBV5-4 and TRBJ1-1; D gene uncertain. Germline CDR1 and CDR2: SGHNT and YYREEE (reference sequence). The CDR3 covers 13 residues. V was cut by 2 bases and J by 5 bases, with 10 bases left in between. This chain's CDR3 is CASSFGRETEAFF. The CDR3 DNA reads TGTGCCAGCAGCTTTGGGCGGGAGACTGAAGCTTTCTTT.

This rearrangement joins TRBV2 to TRBJ2-1, with a weak D call TRBD1 (6 bases). Trimming removed 3 bases at V and 5 bases at J, with 11 bases between. Germline lookup yields CDR1 SNHLY and CDR2 FYNNEI. This CDR3 region has 14 residues. The CDR3, as DNA: TGTGCCAGCAGTGACAGGGGTTACAACAATGAGCAGTTCTTC. Translation gives CASSDRGYNNEQFF.

V is TRBV18 and J is TRBJ1-3, with 10 bases lining up with TRBD1. In germline, CDR1 is KGHSH, CDR2 LQKENI. Germline trimming cut 2 bases from V and 0 bases from J; bases unmatched to any gene: 10. CDR3 length: 19 residues. CDR3 bases: TGTGCCAGCTCACCATATCCCGGGACAGGGGCTCCCTCTGGAAACACCATATATTTT. It codes for CASSPYPGTGAPSGNTIYF.

The chain combines TRBV5-1 with TRBJ2-1; 10 nucleotides match TRBD1. With 7 bases clipped from V and 8 bases from J, the junction kept 12 bases outside the gene matches. This CDR3 has 15 amino acids. CDR1 SGHRS and CDR2 YFSETQ come from the germline V gene. CDR3 bases: TGCGCCAGCCTTGTGGGACAGGGGTTTTCACATGAGCAGTTCTTC. Translating it yields CASLVGQGFSHEQFF.

The chain joins TRBV11-1 to TRBJ1-1, with unresolved D. Trimming stripped 3 bases from V and 6 bases from J, with 11 bases between. The CDR3 contains 13 residues. Germline V gene lookup returns CDR1 SGHAT and CDR2 FQDESV (reference sequence). The CDR3 region is CASSFLRAAEAFF. The CDR3 DNA is TGTGCCAGCAGCTTCTTACGGGCCGCTGAAGCTTTCTTT.

This rearrangement joins TRBV19 to TRBJ2-3; D gene ambiguous. CDR1 is LNHDA and CDR2 is SQIVND in the germline V gene (reference sequence). Trimming pared 5 bases from V and 5 bases from J, leaving 8 bases between. This CDR3 region has 12 residues. The CDR3 sequence is CASSPHIDTQYF. CDR3 DNA: TGTGCCAGTAGTCCCCATATAGATACGCAGTATTTT.

The gene calls are TRBV30 and TRBJ2-3; D is unclear. V was cut by 3 bases and J by 5 bases, with 12 bases left in between. There are 13 residues in the CDR3. Germline values: CDR1 GTSNPN, CDR2 SVGIG (reference sequence). The CDR3 bases are TGTGCCTGGAGCCGACGGGTAGAAGATACGCAGTATTTT. It codes for CAWSRRVEDTQYF.

The genes are TRBV7-2 and TRBJ2-3; 8 positions match TRBD2. The length of the CDR3 is 16 residues. Looked up from germline, CDR1 is SGHTA and CDR2 is FQGNSA. V lost 5 bases and J lost 0; bases outside the gene matches: 7. The CDR3 protein is CASSQQGLVSTDTQYF. The CDR3 region has the DNA TGTGCCAGCAGCCAACAGGGACTAGTGAGCACAGATACGCAGTATTTT.

There are a few counts of this clone. J is TRBJ2-7 and V is TRBV6-5, with a tentative D call TRBD1 (6 bases). Germline V gene sequence: CDR1 MNHEY, CDR2 SVGAGI. The CDR3 contains 13 residues. V gave up 5 bases and J gave up 3 bases, with 11 bases separating them. The CDR3 DNA follows: TGTGCCAGCAGTGCAGGACAGAACTACGAGCAGTACTTC. Protein sequence: CASSAGQNYEQYF.

The count of this clone is one. The gene calls are TRBV7-2 and TRBJ1-3; tentative D call: TRBD1 (5 bases). The CDR3 sequence is 16 residues long. Trimming took off 5 bases at V and 4 bases at J, with 18 bases between the two ends. Germline V CDR1 and CDR2: SGHTA, FQGNSA. The CDR3 is CASSPLIRGEGNTIYF. CDR3 bases: TGTGCCAGCAGCCCCTTAATAAGGGGCGAAGGAAACACCATATATTTT.

V usage is TRBV5-6 and J usage is TRBJ1-2, with a possible D match to TRBD1 (5 bases). The length of the CDR3 is 13 residues. Per the germline V gene, CDR1 is SGHDT and CDR2 is YYEEEE. Trimming removed 4 bases from V and 5 bases from J, with 12 bases in between. Here the CDR3 DNA reads TGTGCCAGCAGCCCCAGGGTTGGGTATGGCTACACCTTC. Protein sequence: CASSPRVGYGYTF. Complete variable domain (other parts from reference TRBV5-6 and TRBJ1-2): DAGVTQSPTHLIKTRGQQVTLRCSPKSGHDTVSWYQQALGQGPQFIFQYYEEEERQRGNFPDRFSGHQFPNYSSELNVNALLLGDSALYLCASSPRVGYGYTFGSGTRLTVV.

The rearrangement uses TRBV28 and TRBJ2-3; D unclear. Germline V gene sequence: CDR1 MDHEN, CDR2 SYDVKM. The CDR3 has 15 amino acids. Trimming left V 4 bases short and J 2 bases short, with 13 bases between. In nucleotides, the CDR3 is TGTGCCAGCAGTTCCCGGACCCAAATCACAGATACGCAGTATTTT. Residues: CASSSRTQITDTQYF.

This clone was seen just once. The chain employs TRBV6-5 and TRBJ1-2; maybe TRBD1 (6 bases). CDR3 size: 16 residues. V dropped 2 bases and J dropped 6 bases, with 19 bases sitting between them. The germline V gene has CDR1 MNHEY and CDR2 SVGAGI. This CDR3 reads CASSYRDTSPIHGYTF. The CDR3 nucleotides are TGTGCCAGCAGTTACCGGGACACCTCGCCTATTCATGGCTACACCTTC.